This T cell receptor beta chain comes out of a study of blood T cells in healthy people across ages. Across the whole study: The template switching approach captured approximately one barcoded beta molecule for every two T cells.

V dropped 2 bases and J dropped 3 bases, with 10 bases sitting between them. The germline V gene encodes CDR1 SGHTA and CDR2 FQGNSA. The CDR3 covers 14 residues. This clonotype was detected only a few times. The antigen remains undetermined. The study, taken as a whole, reports: A roughly linear age-dependent decrease characterized TCR beta diversity per million T cells.

Sample-barcoded 5' priming and a J-beta primer mix drove a second PCR of roughly 7 to 11 cycles. With 12 random nucleotides, a template-switch adaptor tagged each individual cDNA molecule. TCRdb called the 5' RACE reads again in MiXCR, with one record for every CDR3 protein. The table has around 1,100,000 distinct CDR3 sequences, under 40% seen once. The sequencing sample was made of blood. The chain combines TRBV7-2 with TRBJ1-1; a weak D match, TRBD1 (5 bases). The origin of this receptor is a man between 18 and 35 years old in good health. CDR3 DNA: TGTGCCAGCAGCTTACATCGGGGGGACACTGAAGCTTTCTTT. Translating it yields CASSLHRGDTEAFF.